The 26 T cell receptor beta chains below come from one sample, sequenced in a study of preoperative IRX-2 immunotherapy in early breast cancer. Treatment here: preoperative locoregional IRX-2 cytokine immunotherapy. The protocol was immunoSEQ multiplex PCR, while the TCRdb copy is restricted to in-frame clones and leaves out a portion. Here the sample spans fewer than 30,000 clones, almost 90% being singletons. The specimen was obtained from a patient treated with IRX-2 immunotherapy. These receptor sequences come from a human donor with breast cancer.

The chain is built from TRBV28 and TRBJ2-7; D might be TRBD2 (6 bases). The CDR3 is 14 residues long. The germline V gene has CDR1 MDHEN and CDR2 SYDVKM. V shed 5 bases and J shed 3 bases, with 14 bases lying between them. The CDR3 nucleotides read TGTGCCAGCAGTCTAGGAGGGGAGTTCTACGAGCAGTACTTC. Encoded protein: CASSLGGEFYEQYF.

The chain recombines TRBV6-5 with TRBJ1-4, with unresolved D. Looked up from germline, CDR1 is MNHEY and CDR2 is SVGAGI. This CDR3 spans 14 amino acids. Deletions cut 4 bases from V and 5 bases from J, with 11 bases between. The CDR3 is CASSFVGQNEKLFF. The CDR3 DNA sequence: TGTGCCAGCAGTTTTGTGGGTCAGAATGAAAAACTGTTTTTT.

The gene calls are TRBV5-4 and TRBJ1-2; TRBD1 aligns across 8 bases. With V trimmed by 4 bases and J by 5 bases, 7 bases remained unmatched. The CDR3 length is 14 residues. Germline CDR1 and CDR2: SGHNT and YYREEE (reference sequence). The CDR3 region has the DNA TGTGCCAGCAGCCCGTCGGACAGGGAATATGGCTACACCTTC. As protein: CASSPSDREYGYTF.

The V gene is TRBV14, the J gene TRBJ1-5; no clear D gene. The V gene lost 3 bases and the J gene lost 6 bases, with 6 bases spanning the gap. The germline V gene has CDR1 SGHDN and CDR2 FVKESK. The CDR3 loop spans 12 amino acids. CDR3 protein: CASSQGFQPQHF. CDR3 coding DNA: TGTGCCAGCAGCCAGGGGTTTCAGCCCCAGCATTTT.

This chain connects TRBV19 to TRBJ2-3, with D possibly matching TRBD2 (6 bases). V lost 7 bases to trimming and J lost 3 bases, with 17 bases between them. Germline values: CDR1 LNHDA, CDR2 SQIVND (reference sequence). The CDR3 has 15 amino acids. The CDR3 DNA sequence: TGTGCCAGTACCCTGGGAAGCGGGTTGACAGATACGCAGTATTTT. Amino acid sequence: CASTLGSGLTDTQYF.

This chain links TRBV5-4 with TRBJ2-7; maybe TRBD2 (5 bases). V gave up 4 bases and J gave up 2 bases, with 13 bases separating them. Germline-derived CDR1 and CDR2 are SGHNT and YYREEE (reference sequence). CDR3 size: 14 residues. The CDR3 DNA follows: TGTGCCAGCAGCCCGGACTCCTTCCCCTACGAGCAGTACTTC. Protein sequence: CASSPDSFPYEQYF.

This rearrangement joins TRBV11-2 to TRBJ2-2; D may be TRBD2 (5 bases). The CDR3 is 17 residues long. Trimming cost V 2 bases and J 2 bases, with 15 bases left between them. Germline CDR1 SGHAT, CDR2 FQNNGV. This CDR3 is CASSLYPRRANTGELFF. The CDR3 region has the DNA TGTGCCAGCAGCTTATACCCCCGGCGGGCAAACACCGGGGAGCTGTTTTTT. Based on the CDR3 plus reference TRBV11-2 and TRBJ2-2, the full variable domain is EAGVAQSPRYKIIEKRQSVAFWCNPISGHATLYWYQQILGQGPKLLIQFQNNGVVDDSQLPKDRFSAERLKGVDSTLKIQPAKLEDSAVYLCASSLYPRRANTGELFFGEGSRLTVL.

This clone was counted only a few times. In DNA form, the CDR3 reads TGCGCCAGCAGCCAAGATCGAACCTCTTATGGCTACACCTTC. Its translation is CASSQDRTSYGYTF. V is TRBV4-1 and J is TRBJ1-2; no definite D call. The CDR3 runs to 14 residues. Germline V lookup: CDR1 MGHRA, CDR2 YSYEKL. V lost 0 bases and J lost 5, with 10 bases in between.

The CDR3 DNA reads TGTGCCAGCAGCGGGGGGGCCACCGGGGAGCTGTTTTTT. It translates to CASSGGATGELFF. V is TRBV6-4 and J is TRBJ2-2; 8 bases are shared with TRBD2. V lost 6 bases to trimming and J lost 4 bases; unmatched junction nucleotides: 1. Germline-derived CDR1 and CDR2 are MRHNA and SNTAGT. The CDR3 consists of 13 residues.

V gene TRBV19 combines with J gene TRBJ2-1; TRBD1 matches 10 bases. Trimming at V came to 3 bases and at J to 9 bases, leaving 8 bases not matched to a gene. This CDR3 has 15 amino acids. Germline CDR1 LNHDA, CDR2 SQIVND (reference sequence). CDR3 in DNA: TGTGCCAGTAGTATTAGCCGGACAGGGGGTCTTGAGCAGTTCTTC. Protein: CASSISRTGGLEQFF.

In its sample, this clone was seen once. The V and J genes are TRBV5-5 and TRBJ1-3, with D unclear. Trimming pared 3 bases from V and 3 bases from J, leaving 4 bases between. This CDR3 has 12 amino acids. The germline V gene encodes CDR1 SGHKS and CDR2 YYEKEE (reference sequence). The CDR3 region has the DNA TGTGCCAGCAGCTCTGGTGGAAACACCATATATTTT. This sequence encodes CASSSGGNTIYF. The whole variable domain, remainder taken from reference TRBV5-5 and TRBJ1-3, is DAGVTQSPTHLIKTRGQQVTLRCSPISGHKSVSWYQQVLGQGPQFIFQYYEKEERGRGNFPDRFSARQFPNYSSELNVNALLLGDSALYLCASSSGGNTIYFGEGSWLTVV.

The chain has TRBV10-1 and TRBJ2-2; 7 bases are a match to TRBD1. V shed 0 bases and J 5 bases; nucleotides not matched to a gene: 3. The CDR3 runs 15 residues. From germline, CDR1 is WNHNN and CDR2 SYGVQD (reference sequence). The CDR3 region has the DNA TGCGCCAGCAGTGAGTCGGGACAGCTAACCGGGGAGCTGTTTTTT. It encodes CASSESGQLTGELFF.

This chain joins TRBV9 and TRBJ2-6; no reliable D call. Between the trimmed V and J ends, which lost 4 bases and 0 bases, there was a span of 8 bases. This CDR3 is built from 15 residues. Germline CDR1 SGDLS, CDR2 YYNGEE. The CDR3, as DNA: TGTGCCAGCAGCCTAAGTAACTCTGGGGCCAACGTCCTGACTTTC. Encoded protein: CASSLSNSGANVLTF.

V usage is TRBV29-1 and J usage is TRBJ2-3; TRBD2 agrees at 15 bases. This CDR3 region has 16 residues. Trimming at V came to 5 bases and at J to 11 bases, leaving 14 bases not matched to a gene. The germline gives CDR1 SQVTM, CDR2 ANQGSEA. The chain's CDR3 is CSVSPRGLAGGAGQYF. DNA for the CDR3: TGCAGCGTTAGCCCTCGTGGACTAGCGGGGGGGGCCGGGCAGTATTTT.

The rearrangement joins TRBV2 to TRBJ2-5, with TRBD2 identical over 9 bases. Germline trimming cut 6 bases from V and 4 bases from J; bases unmatched to any gene: 9. The CDR3 length is 15 residues. Germline CDR1 is SNHLY and CDR2 is FYNNEI. CDR3 nucleotide sequence: TGTGCCAGCAGGACTATGGCGGGGGGGGGAGAGACCCAGTACTTC. Translating gives CASRTMAGGGETQYF.

The chain carries TRBV7-9 and TRBJ2-3, with 12 bases lining up with TRBD2. The CDR3 has 13 amino acids. The germline gives CDR1 SEHNR, CDR2 FQNEAQ (reference sequence). CDR3 region: CAGLAGSTDTQYF. The CDR3 nucleotides are TGTGCTGGACTAGCGGGAAGCACAGATACGCAGTATTTT.

This chain uses TRBV10-1 with TRBJ1-1, with D tentatively TRBD1 (5 bases). The CDR3 has 14 amino acids. Germline CDR1 WNHNN, CDR2 SYGVQD (reference sequence). Trimming removed 5 bases from V and 10 bases from J, with 20 bases in between. CDR3 sequence reads: CASSPPGEIRAAFF. The CDR3 DNA sequence: TGCGCCAGCAGTCCTCCGGGGGAGATTCGGGCAGCTTTCTTT.

V usage is TRBV7-8 and J usage is TRBJ2-7; no clear D gene. V shed 4 bases and J shed 3 bases, with 16 bases lying between them. The germline V gene has CDR1 SGHVS and CDR2 FQNEAQ. This CDR3 spans 15 amino acids. In nucleotides, the CDR3 is TGTGCCAGCAGCTCGTCCCTAGAAAATGTCTACGAGCAGTACTTC. Residues: CASSSSLENVYEQYF.

This chain joins TRBV7-2 and TRBJ2-5; 9 nucleotides agree with TRBD2. In germline, CDR1 is SGHTA, CDR2 FQGNSA. This CDR3 region has 16 residues. Germline trimming cut 1 base from V and 5 bases from J; bases unmatched to any gene: 8. CDR3 sequence: CASSLVGSGSRETQYF. As DNA, the CDR3 is TGTGCCAGCAGCTTAGTTGGTAGCGGGAGTCGGGAGACCCAGTACTTC.

The genes are TRBV13 and TRBJ2-7, with D perhaps given as TRBD1 or TRBD2 (5 bases each). V shed 7 bases and J shed 6 bases, with 16 bases lying between them. Germline V gene data show CDR1 as PRHDT and CDR2 as FYEKMQ (reference sequence). The CDR3 has 13 amino acids. CDR3 DNA sequence: TGTGCCAGCAACCGTGGGGGTCCCGGCGAGCAGTACTTC. Translation: CASNRGGPGEQYF.

V gene TRBV7-2 combines with J gene TRBJ2-7; 8 nucleotides line up with TRBD2. This CDR3 spans 16 amino acids. After removal of 2 bases from V and 4 bases from J, the junction contained 10 bases not matched to a gene. Germline V gene lookup returns CDR1 SGHTA and CDR2 FQGNSA. This CDR3 is CASSLFRAGVGYEQYF. CDR3 bases: TGTGCCAGCAGCTTATTTCGAGCGGGAGTGGGGTACGAGCAGTACTTC.

The chain links TRBV5-1 to TRBJ1-4; D is unresolved. The CDR3 has 13 amino acids. V was cut by 4 bases and J by 4 bases, with 8 bases left in between. In germline, CDR1 is SGHRS, CDR2 YFSETQ. CDR3 protein: CASSLTLNEKLFF. CDR3 sequence (DNA): TGCGCCAGCAGCCTGACCCTTAATGAAAAACTGTTTTTT.

The CDR3 DNA follows: TGTGCCAGCAGTCAAACAGGGGGCTCCCCACTAGCGCTGGACAATGAGCAGTTCTTC. This encodes CASSQTGGSPLALDNEQFF. The chain employs TRBV28 and TRBJ2-1; 9 nucleotides match TRBD1. Trimming cost V 5 bases and J 5 bases; bases outside gene matches: 19. CDR1 and CDR2 (germline): MDHEN, SYDVKM. The CDR3 contains 19 residues.

The J gene is TRBJ2-1, the V gene TRBV7-9; D might be TRBD1 (6 bases). Trimming pared 5 bases from V and 2 bases from J, leaving 10 bases between. CDR1 and CDR2 (germline): SEHNR, FQNEAQ (reference sequence). This CDR3 has 14 residues. The CDR3 nucleotides read TGTGCCAGCAGCCGAGAGGGGGCCTACAATGAGCAGTTCTTC. Protein product: CASSREGAYNEQFF.

The chain has TRBV18 and TRBJ2-3; perhaps TRBD2 as D (6 bases). The CDR3 covers 13 residues. V shed 2 bases and J shed 4 bases, with 7 bases lying between them. CDR1 KGHSH and CDR2 LQKENI come from the germline V gene. The CDR3 sequence: CASSPASADTQYF. The DNA for the CDR3 is TGTGCCAGCTCACCAGCTAGCGCAGATACGCAGTATTTT.

The chain couples TRBV4-1 to TRBJ1-4; D might be TRBD1 (5 bases). The germline CDR1 and CDR2 sequences are MGHRA and YSYEKL. The CDR3 totals 15 residues. Trimming removed 0 bases at V and 6 bases at J, with 11 bases between. The CDR3 spells CASSQDPGGDEKLFF. DNA for the CDR3: TGCGCCAGCAGCCAAGACCCGGGGGGAGATGAAAAACTGTTTTTT.